This TCR beta chain was identified during a study of beta chain features in type 1 diabetes. Study-wide background: Healthy donors resembled patients in age, gender and cell yields. Researchers looked at roughly 110 million sorted cells across all samples.

The authors reverse transcribed all of the isolated RNA, so sequencing captured expressed TCRB transcripts. TCRdb's copy holds only in-frame clones and misses some; the assay was immunoSEQ multiplex PCR. This sample has hundreds of thousands of clones; about 14% occur once, and the top ten carry 0.03% to 0.045%. Comments on this clone: Its target is unknown.

This CDR3 is 14 amino acids long. Trimming took 0 bases from V and 9 from J, leaving 9 bases between them. Germline V lookup: CDR1 SEHNR, CDR2 FQNEAQ (reference sequence). Study-wide results and caveats: The VDJ junctions of type 1 diabetes patients carried fewer insertions and more deletions. Type 1 diabetes patients had TCRB CDR3s that were shorter (moderately but significantly so) in all four CD4+ subsets.

V and J are TRBV7-9 and TRBJ1-6; D not resolved. The material sequenced was naive CD4+ T cells from blood. The source of this sequence is a man between 18 and 35 years old with type 1 diabetes. The DNA of the CDR3 is TGTGCCAGCAGCTTAGCGGGGAAATCTTCACCCCTCCACTTT. This encodes CASSLAGKSSPLHF.